These 7 T cell receptor beta chains share one sample of origin, sequenced in a study of metastatic and nonmetastatic thyroid tumors. With MiXCR, TCRdb reprocessed the PCR reads. The sample carries tens of thousands of clones, over 9.5% recorded once. All patients were treatment-naive before thyroid surgery. The sample consisted of blood. These receptor sequences come from a female donor with papillary thyroid cancer or a benign thyroid nodule (not recorded which). Some clones in this sample may be carry-over from other donors' samples.

This clone has ten or more counts. The CDR3 nucleotides read TGTGCCAGCAGCTTAAAGGGGGGATATGCGAACACCGGGGAGCTGTTTTTT. Protein product: CASSLKGGYANTGELFF. The chain recombines TRBV7-3 with TRBJ2-2; D possibly uses TRBD1 or TRBD2 (6 bases each). The CDR3 covers 17 residues. V lost 1 base to trimming and J lost 0 bases, with 12 bases between them. From germline, CDR1 is SGHTA and CDR2 FQGTGA.

This clone was detected ten times or more. This sample includes further DNA sequences coding for the same CDR3. The chain couples TRBV20-1 to TRBJ1-4; D is undetermined. The CDR3 sequence is 13 residues long. Between the trimmed V and J ends, which lost 3 bases and 3 bases, there was a span of 8 bases. Germline V lookup: CDR1 DFQATT, CDR2 SNEGSKA (reference sequence). CDR3 nucleotides: TGCAGTGCTAGGGCGCGGTCTAATGAAAAACTGTTTTTT. Translating it yields CSARARSNEKLFF.

This clone was observed at least ten times. The rearrangement uses TRBV3-1 and TRBJ1-6; no clear D gene. CDR3 length equals 15 residues. The V and J ends lost 0 bases and 6 bases respectively, with 9 bases between them. Germline CDR1 and CDR2: LGHDT and YNNKEL (reference sequence). The CDR3 region is CASSQDQGGNSPLHF. The CDR3 nucleotides read TGTGCCAGCAGCCAAGATCAAGGAGGTAATTCACCCCTCCACTTT.

Of note for this clone: Relative to the germline gene, one junction end is altered; a read error may explain this. This chain joins TRBV20-1 and TRBJ2-7; 7 bases are a match to TRBD1. There are 14 residues in the CDR3. CDR1 and CDR2 (germline): DFQATT, SNEGSKA (reference sequence). This chain's CDR3 is CSVRAPTGYHEQHF. The CDR3 DNA follows: TGCAGTGTTAGGGCCCCGACAGGGTACCACGAGCAGCACTTC.

This clone was seen a few times. A much larger clone differs by one base, so this may be a read error. The chain carries TRBV11-2 and TRBJ2-7; 13 bases agree with TRBD2. V trimming: 1 base; J trimming: 6 bases; junction bases outside the gene matches: 9. The CDR3 sequence is 17 residues long. Looked up from germline, CDR1 is SGHAT and CDR2 is FQNNGV. The CDR3 DNA reads TGTGCCAGCAGCTTAGGAACTAGCGGGAGGGCCCCTGGCGAGCAGTACTTC. The encoded protein is CASSLGTSGRAPGEQYF. Complete variable domain (other parts from reference TRBV11-2 and TRBJ2-7): EAGVAQSPRYKIIEKRQSVAFWCNPISGHATLYWYQQILGQGPKLLIQFQNNGVVDDSQLPKDRFSAERLKGVDSTLKIQPAKLEDSAVYLCASSLGTSGRAPGEQYFGPGTRLTVT.

This clone appeared many times. The chain is built from TRBV20-1 and TRBJ2-1; D is unresolved. From germline, CDR1 is DFQATT and CDR2 SNEGSKA (reference sequence). V gave up 6 bases and J gave up 7 bases, with 13 bases separating them. This CDR3 region has 12 residues. The CDR3 DNA is TGCAGTGCCCTCGCCCTGATGAATGAGCAGTTCTTC. It is translated as CSALALMNEQFF.

This clone was recorded many times. This sequence joins TRBV30 and TRBJ1-4; TRBD1 might be the D (6 bases). Trimming shortened V by 4 bases and J by 4 bases, and 10 bases separated the two germline ends. Germline V CDR1 and CDR2: GTSNPN, SVGIG (reference sequence). The CDR3 totals 13 residues. The CDR3, as DNA: TGTGCCTGGACGAAGGACAGTAATGAAAAACTGTTTTTT. Residues: CAWTKDSNEKLFF.